A single sample gave rise to the 25 T cell receptor beta chains below, sequenced in a study of cytomegalovirus exposure and HLA in healthy donors. PCR primers comprised 60 Vbeta and 13 Jbeta primers. Measured with immunoSEQ multiplex PCR; TCRdb has only the in-frame clones, and not every one. The data contain around 140,000 clones, 75% to 80% of them singletons. The sample consisted of PBMCs. Every receptor here comes from a young woman in good health and CMV-seropositive.

The rearrangement joins TRBV30 to TRBJ2-2; D may be TRBD1 (5 bases). The CDR3 contains 16 residues. CDR1 is GTSNPN and CDR2 is SVGIG in the germline V gene (reference sequence). The ends were cut back, 4 bases at V and 3 bases at J, with 18 bases in the middle. The CDR3 sequence is CAWTYRGGGYTGELFF. The CDR3 bases are TGTGCCTGGACCTATAGGGGCGGCGGCTACACCGGGGAGCTGTTTTTT.

This clone was found once. The chain recombines TRBV6-1 with TRBJ2-7; D uncertain. Germline V gene lookup returns CDR1 MNHNS and CDR2 SASEGT. The CDR3 has 14 amino acids. Trimming left V 7 bases short and J 2 bases short, with 15 bases between. DNA for the CDR3: TGTGCCAGCACCATCAATCCGGTGACCTACGAGCAGTACTTC. Encoded protein: CASTINPVTYEQYF.

The chain links TRBV18 to TRBJ1-2; D ambiguous. Germline CDR1 KGHSH, CDR2 LQKENI. V lost 3 bases, J lost 1 base, and 3 bases lay in between. CDR3 length equals 12 residues. CDR3 in DNA: TGTGCCAGCTCACCTAATAACTATGGCTACACCTTC. Translated, it gives CASSPNNYGYTF.

As DNA, the CDR3 is TGTGCCAGCAGCTTGATTCCGGGACAGACCTACGAGCAGTACTTC. This translates into CASSLIPGQTYEQYF. V gene TRBV5-5 combines with J gene TRBJ2-7; 7 bases are a match to TRBD1. This CDR3 is 15 amino acids long. Trimming took 1 base from V and 2 from J; bases not matched to a gene: 6. Germline CDR1 SGHKS, CDR2 YYEKEE (reference sequence).

The V and J genes are TRBV5-1 and TRBJ1-2; 8 nucleotides line up with TRBD1. The junction had 10 bases not matched to a gene; V was cut back by 4 bases and J by 8 bases. CDR1 and CDR2 (germline): SGHRS, YFSETQ. This CDR3 is 14 amino acids long. The CDR3 here is CASSPGQGFYGYTF. The CDR3 DNA reads TGCGCCAGCAGCCCAGGACAGGGTTTTTACGGCTACACCTTC.

The rearrangement uses TRBV25-1 and TRBJ2-2; 9 bases fit TRBD2. In germline, CDR1 is MGHDK, CDR2 SYGVNS. J gave up 9 bases and V 3 bases, and 11 bases lay outside the gene matches. CDR3 length equals 16 residues. The chain's CDR3 is CASSETSGGGYRELFF. The CDR3 DNA is TGTGCCAGCAGTGAGACTAGCGGAGGGGGGTATAGGGAGCTGTTTTTT.

As for this clone: One end of the junction is discordant with germline, which a read error may explain. The same CDR3 is also encoded by other DNA sequences in this sample. The chain joins TRBV6-6 to TRBJ1-1; D is unclear. Germline values: CDR1 MNHNY, CDR2 SVGAGI (reference sequence). CDR3 length: 14 amino acids. CDR3 nucleotide sequence: TGTGCCAGCATCAGCCGGGGTACGAGCGCTGAAGCCTTCTTT. Residues: CASISRGTSAEAFF.

A single count supports this clone. The chain is built from TRBV5-1 and TRBJ2-7, with 9 bases that match TRBD1. V shed 4 bases and J 2 bases; nucleotides not matched to a gene: 4. Germline V CDR1 and CDR2: SGHRS, YFSETQ. CDR3 length: 14 residues. CDR3 DNA: TGCGCCAGCAGCCCGGGACAGGGTGCCTACGAGCAGTACTTC. This sequence encodes CASSPGQGAYEQYF. The full variable domain, rest sourced from reference TRBV5-1 and TRBJ2-7, is KAGVTQTPRYLIKTRGQQVTLSCSPISGHRSVSWYQQTPGQGLQFLFEYFSETQRNKGNFPGRFSGRQFSNSRSEMNVSTLELGDSALYLCASSPGQGAYEQYFGPGTRLTVT.

This clone was counted once. The junction and the germline gene differ at one end; a read error may be behind it. The chain joins TRBV5-4 to TRBJ1-2, with 8 bases that match TRBD1. The CDR3 is 15 amino acids. CDR1 SGHNT and CDR2 YYREEE come from the germline V gene (reference sequence). DNA for the CDR3: TGCGCCAGCAGCCAAGCCAGGGGGCAATTCTATGGCTACACCTTC. Its translation is CASSQARGQFYGYTF.

The CDR3 here is CATSRQAGQGGGEQYF. In DNA form, the CDR3 reads TGTGCCACCAGCCGCCAGGCGGGACAGGGGGGTGGAGAGCAGTACTTC. The V and J genes are TRBV15 and TRBJ2-7, with 11 positions matching TRBD1. The CDR3 is 16 amino acids. In germline, CDR1 is LNHNV, CDR2 YYDKDF (reference sequence). After removal of 5 bases from V and 7 bases from J, the junction contained 13 bases not matched to a gene.

This clone has a handful of counts. The chain has TRBV6-5 and TRBJ2-7; unclear D gene. CDR1 and CDR2 (germline): MNHEY, SVGAGI. V was pared by 5 bases and J by 1 base, with 6 bases between. The CDR3 contains 12 residues. CDR3 coding DNA: TGTGCCAGCAGTGATCTATCCTACGAGCAGTACTTC. This gives the protein CASSDLSYEQYF.

This rearrangement joins TRBV7-9 to TRBJ1-5; D gene uncertain. Deletions cut 5 bases from V and 0 bases from J, with 8 bases between. The CDR3 is made up of 14 amino acids. Germline CDR1 and CDR2: SEHNR and FQNEAQ (reference sequence). CDR3 region: CASSPDISNQPQHF. The CDR3 DNA follows: TGTGCCAGCAGCCCAGACATTAGCAATCAGCCCCAGCATTTT.

The CDR3, as DNA: TGTGCCAGCAGCGTAGGGCTCGGGACTGCCAGCGGGCAGTACTTC. Its protein is CASSVGLGTASGQYF. The rearrangement links TRBV9 to TRBJ2-7; D perhaps matches TRBD2 (6 bases). Germline loops: CDR1 SGDLS, CDR2 YYNGEE. The CDR3 is 15 amino acids. V was cut by 0 bases and J by 9 bases, with 19 bases left in between. Combining the CDR3 with reference TRBV9 and TRBJ2-7 gives the whole variable domain DSGVTQTPKHLITATGQRVTLRCSPRSGDLSVYWYQQSLDQGLQFLIQYYNGEERAKGNILERFSAQQFPDLHSELNLSSLELGDSALYFCASSVGLGTASGQYFGPGTRLTVT.

The gene calls are TRBV5-1 and TRBJ2-6; the D is unclear. Germline CDR1 is SGHRS and CDR2 is YFSETQ. Deletions cut 6 bases from V and 1 base from J, with 11 bases between. This CDR3 comprises 15 residues. The CDR3 region has the DNA TGCGCCAGCACCATCACAACATCTGGGGCCAACGTCCTGACTTTC. This encodes CASTITTSGANVLTF.

On this clone itself: The junction shows a germline mismatch at one end, possibly a read error. This chain joins TRBV5-6 and TRBJ1-3; D call uncertain. Germline V gene lookup returns CDR1 SGHDT and CDR2 YYEEEE. This CDR3 is 13 amino acids long. In nucleotides, the CDR3 is TGTGCCAGCAGCTTGGCGGGGAGCTTCAACCTCAATTTT. Translation gives CASSLAGSFNLNF. Full variable domain (remainder filled in from reference TRBV5-6 and TRBJ1-3): DAGVTQSPTHLIKTRGQQVTLRCSPKSGHDTVSWYQQALGQGPQFIFQYYEEEERQRGNFPDRFSGHQFPNYSSELNVNALLLGDSALYLCASSLAGSFNLNFGEGSWLTVV.

This rearrangement joins TRBV4-1 to TRBJ2-7; D may be TRBD1 (6 bases). The CDR3 spans 16 residues. V gave up 0 bases and J gave up 4 bases, with 16 bases separating them. Germline CDR1 and CDR2: MGHRA and YSYEKL. As DNA, the CDR3 is TGCGCCAGCAGCCAAGATCTTGGGACACAGGGATACGAGCAGTACTTC. The encoded protein is CASSQDLGTQGYEQYF.

This sequence joins TRBV6-5 and TRBJ1-5; 7 bases line up with TRBD1. Trimming removed 6 bases from V and 4 bases from J; junction bases left unmatched: 0. Germline V lookup: CDR1 MNHEY, CDR2 SVGAGI. The CDR3 totals 12 residues. CDR3 DNA: TGTGCCAGCAGACAGGGGAATCAGCCCCAGCATTTT. It yields the protein CASRQGNQPQHF.

This chain uses TRBV2 with TRBJ2-7, with 8 bases matching TRBD1. CDR1 and CDR2 from the germline V gene are SNHLY and FYNNEI. With 6 bases clipped from V and 1 base from J, the junction kept 11 bases outside the gene matches. CDR3 length: 16 residues. The CDR3 nucleotides read TGTGCCAGCAGCCATTTAGGACAGGGCCTTTCCTACGAGCAGTACTTC. It translates to CASSHLGQGLSYEQYF.

The chain uses TRBV29-1 and TRBJ1-1, with TRBD1 matching over 7 bases. The length of the CDR3 is 16 residues. After removal of 4 bases from V and 1 base from J, the junction contained 12 bases not matched to a gene. From germline, CDR1 is SQVTM and CDR2 ANQGSEA. CDR3 nucleotides: TGCAGCGTTGGAGGGGGCGGAAGGGTCACGAACACTGAAGCTTTCTTT. Its protein product is CSVGGGGRVTNTEAFF.

The V call is TRBV7-9, the J call TRBJ2-4, with 8 nucleotides matching TRBD1. Germline-derived CDR1 and CDR2 are SEHNR and FQNEAQ (reference sequence). This CDR3 has 15 amino acids. The V segment lost 5 bases and the J segment 8 bases; nucleotides outside the gene matches: 11. The CDR3 loop reads CASSLRGQGSHIQYF. The DNA of the CDR3 is TGTGCCAGCAGCCTACGAGGACAGGGCAGCCACATTCAGTACTTC.

The rearrangement links TRBV7-8 to TRBJ1-4, with D tentatively TRBD1 (5 bases). V gave up 9 bases and J gave up 8 bases, with 13 bases separating them. This CDR3 spans 12 amino acids. CDR1 is SGHVS and CDR2 is FQNEAQ in the germline V gene. The CDR3 nucleotides are TGTGCCAGTTCAGGGTTCGAGGAAAAACTGTTTTTT. Its protein is CASSGFEEKLFF.

The chain uses TRBV7-6 and TRBJ1-6; D is ambiguous. The germline CDR1 and CDR2 sequences are SGHVS and FNYEAQ. The germline V and J ends were trimmed by 5 bases and 10 bases, with 12 bases remaining between them. The CDR3 spans 13 residues. The CDR3 loop reads CASSNREGSPLHF. In DNA, the CDR3 is TGTGCCAGCAGCAATAGGGAGGGATCACCCCTCCACTTT.

V gene TRBV7-9 combines with J gene TRBJ2-5; TRBD2 is a possible D gene (6 bases). Trimming took off 1 base at V and 1 base at J, with 10 bases between the two ends. Germline V CDR1 and CDR2: SEHNR, FQNEAQ (reference sequence). There are 15 residues in the CDR3. CDR3 amino acids: CASSLGWEVQETQYF. The CDR3 bases are TGTGCCAGCAGCTTAGGATGGGAGGTCCAAGAGACCCAGTACTTC.

V usage is TRBV5-6 and J usage is TRBJ1-3; 8 bases agree with TRBD1. The germline CDR1 and CDR2 sequences are SGHDT and YYEEEE. The J segment lost 0 bases and the V segment lost 3 bases, leaving 11 bases of the junction unmatched. This CDR3 spans 18 amino acids. The CDR3 here is CASSWGQETSYSGNTIYF. The DNA for the CDR3 is TGTGCCAGCAGCTGGGGACAGGAAACTTCCTACTCTGGAAACACCATATATTTT.

The chain is built from TRBV7-8 and TRBJ1-6, with a weak D call TRBD1 (5 bases). Germline CDR1 reads SGHVS; CDR2 reads FQNEAQ. There are 14 residues in the CDR3. V shed 5 bases and J shed 3 bases, with 8 bases lying between them. CDR3 coding DNA: TGTGCCAGCAGCGACAGCAGCTATAATTCACCCCTCCACTTT. This translates into CASSDSSYNSPLHF.